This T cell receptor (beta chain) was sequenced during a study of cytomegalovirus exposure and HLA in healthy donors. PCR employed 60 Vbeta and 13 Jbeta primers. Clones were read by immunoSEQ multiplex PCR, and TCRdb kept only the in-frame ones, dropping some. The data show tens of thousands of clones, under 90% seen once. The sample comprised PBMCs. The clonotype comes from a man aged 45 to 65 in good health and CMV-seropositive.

The CDR3 DNA is TGCGCCAGCAGCCAAGATTGGGGCCGCTCCTATACCTACGAGCAGTACTTC. Translation gives CASSQDWGRSYTYEQYF. This chain uses TRBV4-1 with TRBJ2-7; D is possibly TRBD1 (5 bases). Trimming pared 0 bases from V and 2 bases from J, leaving 17 bases between. The CDR3 contains 17 residues. CDR1 is MGHRA, CDR2 YSYEKL, per germline.